This T cell receptor beta chain was identified during a study of blood T cell repertoires in COVID-19. Study summary: The cDNA or gDNA used as material had been derived from T cells, B-cell-depleted T cells, or PBMCs.

Study processing details: Cell counts per sample came from amplifying reference gene primers. Clones were sequenced by immunoSEQ multiplex PCR, and TCRdb holds only the in-frame ones, with some missing. D and trimming come from the DNA, and the V and J calls and clone size come from that table. The sample lists around 320,000 clones, over 75% occurring once. Specimen: peripheral blood. The TCR comes from a human donor in a cohort sampled during active COVID-19.

The CDR3 here is CASTDRDRGIQPQHF. CDR3 DNA: TGTGCCAGCACTGACCGGGACAGGGGCATTCAGCCCCAGCATTTT. This chain uses TRBV2 with TRBJ1-5, with TRBD1 matching 10 bases. CDR3 size: 15 residues. Trimming cost V 7 bases and J 6 bases; bases outside gene matches: 9. Germline loops: CDR1 SNHLY, CDR2 FYNNEI.